This T cell receptor beta chain was retrieved from a study of blood T cell repertoires in COVID-19. As for the study in general: Sites in the United States, Italy and Spain provided acute and convalescent COVID-19 samples. T cells, B-cell-depleted T cells, or PBMCs provided the cDNA or gDNA that served as material.

Per germline, CDR1 SNHLY and CDR2 FYNNEI. The CDR3 has 15 residues. The trim removed 3 bases at V and 6 bases at J, leaving 7 bases unmatched. In the original analysis: Amplifying reference gene primers gave estimates of nucleated cell counts. The protocol was immunoSEQ multiplex PCR, while the TCRdb copy is restricted to in-frame clones and leaves out a portion. V, J and clone size are those of that table, while D and trimming were read from the DNA. This sample yields around 280,000 clones, of which around 86% are seen a single time; about 1.9% belongs to the top ten. Specimen: peripheral blood. This TCR derives from a woman aged 30 to 39 who had recovered from COVID-19. The chain is built from TRBV2 and TRBJ2-2; 7 positions agree with TRBD1. The CDR3 is CASSDGTRGPGELFF. CDR3 DNA sequence: TGTGCCAGCAGTGATGGTACTAGGGGGCCCGGGGAGCTGTTTTTT.